The T cell receptor beta chain under discussion was sequenced for a study of post-analysis software for immune sequencing data. Findings and limits, study-wide: Controls showed lower frequencies than patients for five TRBV segments, and TRBV5-6, TRBV5-1 and TRBV20-1 were among these.

The authors incorporated unique molecular identifiers into the TCR beta cDNA libraries. MiXCR was run by TCRdb on the PCR reads, yielding one entry per CDR3 protein. The repertoire holds about 460,000 distinct CDR3 sequences, 45% seen once, with around an eighth in the top ten. This clonotype came up many times. Its specificity is unknown. Per germline, CDR1 SGHTS and CDR2 YDEGEE. V shed 4 bases and J shed 8 bases, with 10 bases lying between them. CDR3 size: 12 residues. This clonotype was sampled from a girl aged 5 to 17 with multiple sclerosis. V is TRBV5-8 and J is TRBJ2-1; D possibly uses TRBD1 or TRBD2 (6 bases each). The sequencing sample was made of blood. CDR3 sequence reads: CASSLGGDEQFF. The CDR3 bases are TGTGCCAGCAGCCTGGGGGGCGATGAGCAGTTCTTC.